The 21 T cell receptor beta chains below come from one sample, sequenced in a study of spatial heterogeneity in lung cancer. TCRdb passed the 5' RACE reads through MiXCR, listing each CDR3 protein once. The table records 110,000 or so distinct CDR3 sequences, 10% to 11% of them present only once. Time point defined: blood at routine non-recurrence follow-up after resection. The sequences come from PBMCs, collected at follow-up. Every receptor here comes from a female donor with early-stage non-small cell lung cancer.

The gene calls are TRBV4-2 and TRBJ2-2, with TRBD1 matching over 8 bases. Germline CDR1 reads LGHNA; CDR2 reads YNFKEQ. This CDR3 has 16 amino acids. V trimming: 5 bases; J trimming: 2 bases; junction bases outside the gene matches: 7. CDR3 amino acids: CASSGTGGRNTGELFF. The CDR3 DNA sequence: TGTGCCAGCAGCGGAACAGGGGGAAGAAACACCGGGGAGCTGTTTTTT.

The chain recombines TRBV4-2 with TRBJ2-7; 7 bases align to TRBD1. Looked up from germline, CDR1 is LGHNA and CDR2 is YNFKEQ. CDR3 length: 16 residues. With V trimmed by 0 bases and J by 3 bases, 8 bases remained unmatched. The CDR3, as DNA: TGTGCCAGCAGCCAAGATATCGGGACAGACTACTACGAGCAGTACTTC. The encoded protein is CASSQDIGTDYYEQYF.

This clonotype has more than one count but fewer than ten. The chain joins TRBV6-5 to TRBJ2-2; 16 bases agree with TRBD2. The V segment lost 7 bases and the J segment 6 bases; nucleotides outside the gene matches: 8. This CDR3 is 17 amino acids long. Per germline, CDR1 MNHEY and CDR2 SVGAGI. The CDR3 nucleotides read TGTGCCAGCAATAGCGGGACTAGCGGGAGGGCCGCCGGGGAGCTGTTTTTT. It is translated as CASNSGTSGRAAGELFF.

With regard to this clonotype: A much larger clone lies one base from this, so it may be a read error. This rearrangement joins TRBV2 to TRBJ2-3, with D uncertain. V shed 11 bases and J shed 1 base, with 13 bases lying between them. Germline assignment: CDR1 SNHLY and CDR2 FYNNEI. The length of the CDR3 is 13 residues. CDR3 sequence (DNA): TGTGCCGGCAAAACCAGTCGCACAGATACGCAGTATTTT. Its protein product is CAGKTSRTDTQYF.

J is TRBJ1-5 and V is TRBV20-1, with D possibly TRBD1 on 6 matching bases. The CDR3 sequence is 15 residues long. Germline V gene data show CDR1 as DFQATT and CDR2 as SNEGSKA (reference sequence). Trimming took 0 bases from V and 9 from J, leaving 18 bases between them. In DNA form, the CDR3 reads TGCAGTGCTAGAGATAGGGGGGACCCCGGGTGGCCCCAGCATTTT. Translation: CSARDRGDPGWPQHF.

This clonotype was recorded many times. This chain uses TRBV19 with TRBJ1-5; D might be TRBD1 (5 bases). V dropped 4 bases and J dropped 0 bases, with 7 bases sitting between them. This CDR3 contains 14 residues. From germline, CDR1 is LNHDA and CDR2 SQIVND (reference sequence). The CDR3 sequence is CASSTGGSNQPQHF. DNA of the CDR3: TGTGCCAGTAGTACGGGGGGTAGCAATCAGCCCCAGCATTTT.

This clonotype was recorded many times. This chain uses TRBV9 with TRBJ2-1; D is undetermined. V lost 0 bases, J lost 5 bases, and 3 bases lay in between. This CDR3 is 12 amino acids long. The germline V gene encodes CDR1 SGDLS and CDR2 YYNGEE. Here the CDR3 DNA reads TGTGCCAGCAGCGTAGCAGACAATGAGCAGTTCTTC. This gives the protein CASSVADNEQFF.

This clonotype was seen more than once but under ten times. This chain joins TRBV16 and TRBJ1-1; no definite D call. The CDR3 extends over 15 amino acids. From germline, CDR1 is KGHSY and CDR2 FQNENV. Trimming took 8 bases from V and 0 from J, leaving 16 bases between them. The CDR3 coding sequence is TGTGCCAGCGAAGGGCAGTCCCTGGTGAACACTGAAGCTTTCTTT. It translates to CASEGQSLVNTEAFF. The full variable domain, its missing parts supplied by reference TRBV16 and TRBJ1-1, is GEEVAQTPKHLVRGEGQKAKLYCAPIKGHSYVFWYQQVLKNEFKFLISFQNENVFDETGMPKERFSAKCLPNSPCSLEIQATKLEDSAVYFCASEGQSLVNTEAFFGQGTRLTVV.

This clonotype was found a few times. V and J are TRBV5-1 and TRBJ2-1, with D possibly matching TRBD2 (6 bases). This CDR3 region has 13 residues. Germline lookup yields CDR1 SGHRS and CDR2 YFSETQ. V lost 5 bases, J lost 3 bases, and 9 bases lay in between. The CDR3 is CASSSGGYNEQFF. As DNA, the CDR3 is TGCGCCAGCAGTAGCGGAGGCTACAATGAGCAGTTCTTC.

The chain has TRBV12-3 or TRBV12-4 and TRBJ1-2; the D is unclear. V was trimmed by 1 base and J by 6 bases, leaving 12 bases between them. This CDR3 is 14 amino acids long. The CDR3 DNA reads TGTGCCAGCAGTTTAGACCCCAGTGCCCATGGCTACACCTTC. Translating it yields CASSLDPSAHGYTF.

CDR3 DNA: TGTGCCATCAGTGAGAAAGGAGCCTACGAGCAGTACGTC. Its translation is CAISEKGAYEQYV. The chain recombines TRBV10-3 with TRBJ2-7; D gene uncertain. V lost 2 bases, J lost 2 bases, and 7 bases lay in between. CDR3 length: 13 residues. CDR1 is ENHRY and CDR2 is SYGVKD in the germline V gene.

This clonotype was detected many times. The V gene is TRBV23-1, the J gene TRBJ2-7; 7 positions agree with TRBD1. TRBV23-1 is an ORF, and what it does is uncertain. The CDR3 is made up of 15 amino acids. V was clipped by 8 bases and J by 3 bases; unmatched bases: 13. The CDR3 sequence is CASRGQMLPFYEQYF. DNA for the CDR3: TGCGCCAGCCGGGGACAGATGTTACCTTTCTACGAGCAGTACTTC.

CDR3 sequence reads: CASSPRGTDTQYF. The CDR3 coding sequence is TGTGCCAGCAGTCCTCGCGGCACAGATACGCAGTATTTT. This sequence joins TRBV6-5 and TRBJ2-3; D is uncertain. This CDR3 has 13 residues. V lost 5 bases, J lost 1 base, and 7 bases lay in between. CDR1 MNHEY and CDR2 SVGAGI come from the germline V gene.

The sample holds a few counts of this clonotype. The rearrangement uses TRBV15 and TRBJ2-2, with TRBD1 matching over 7 bases. Germline V lookup: CDR1 LNHNV, CDR2 YYDKDF (reference sequence). This CDR3 region has 15 residues. Germline trimming cut 0 bases from V and 5 bases from J; bases unmatched to any gene: 3. The CDR3 is CATSREGGKTGELFF. The DNA for the CDR3 is TGTGCCACCAGCAGAGAAGGGGGCAAGACCGGGGAGCTGTTTTTT.

This clonotype was counted between two and nine times. The CDR3 DNA sequence: TGCAGCGTTGAGGGTGGCTACACCTTC. Protein: CSVEGGYTF. This chain joins TRBV29-1 and TRBJ1-2; D is unresolved. This CDR3 is 9 amino acids long. V lost 3 bases, J lost 7 bases, and 3 bases lay in between. The germline gives CDR1 SQVTM, CDR2 ANQGSEA.

This clonotype was detected a few times. The chain links TRBV18 to TRBJ2-2, with 11 positions matching TRBD2. Germline CDR1 KGHSH, CDR2 LQKENI. The CDR3 has 17 residues. V shed 2 bases, J shed 6 bases, and the junction held 8 bases outside the gene matches. CDR3 protein: CASSPTPGTSGAGELFF. The DNA for the CDR3 is TGTGCCAGCTCACCAACCCCGGGGACTAGCGGTGCCGGGGAGCTGTTTTTT.

This clonotype was seen at least ten times. The V gene is TRBV6-2 or TRBV6-3, the J gene TRBJ1-3, with D unclear. V shed 4 bases and J shed 0 bases, with 10 bases lying between them. This CDR3 comprises 15 residues. CDR1 and CDR2 from the germline V gene are MNHEY and SVGEGT. CDR3 nucleotides: TGTGCCAGCAGTTTTTACACCTACTCTGGAAACACCATATATTTT. Protein product: CASSFYTYSGNTIYF.

The chain uses TRBV6-6 and TRBJ1-4, with D uncertain. This CDR3 is 17 amino acids long. With 2 bases removed from V and 2 bases from J, the gap between germline ends came to 15 bases. Germline CDR1 reads MNHNY; CDR2 reads SVGAGI (reference sequence). The CDR3 nucleotides are TGTGCCAGCAGTTACATTGGGGATTTCGTGACTAATGAAAAACTGTTTTTT. Translation gives CASSYIGDFVTNEKLFF.

The rearrangement links TRBV7-2 to TRBJ2-1, with D tentatively TRBD1 (6 bases). The V end was cut by 5 bases, the J end by 7 bases, with 9 bases between. CDR3 length equals 12 residues. Germline V gene data show CDR1 as SGHTA and CDR2 as FQGNSA. In DNA form, the CDR3 reads TGTGCCAGCAGCCAGGGGTTAAATGAGCAGTTCTTC. As protein: CASSQGLNEQFF.

This clonotype showed up many times. The genes are TRBV11-2 and TRBJ2-5; D not resolved. Germline lookup yields CDR1 SGHAT and CDR2 FQNNGV. V was clipped by 5 bases and J by 2 bases, with 12 bases between them. There are 14 residues in the CDR3. CDR3 protein: CASSPNSVQETQYF. DNA for the CDR3: TGTGCCAGCAGCCCGAACAGCGTACAAGAGACCCAGTACTTC.

This clonotype has a handful of counts. This sequence joins TRBV7-2 and TRBJ2-3, with 8 bases aligning to TRBD2. This CDR3 contains 16 residues. The ends lost 4 bases at V and 4 bases at J; junction bases unmatched: 10. From germline, CDR1 is SGHTA and CDR2 FQGNSA. The CDR3 spells CASSSQGTRAADTQYF. In nucleotides, the CDR3 is TGTGCCAGCAGCTCCCAGGGGACTAGAGCAGCAGATACGCAGTATTTT.